This record concerns one TCR beta chain sequence. Its antigen remains unidentified. No much larger clone exists at a distance of one base, and base qualities are not known. The data were taken from a study of blood T cell repertoires in COVID-19 (dated by TCRdb to 2018 to 2021). Looking at the study overall: The collaborator samples originated in the United States, Italy and Spain and spanned the acute and convalescent phases of COVID-19. The material from the prospective study consisted of cDNA or gDNA derived from T cells, B-cell-depleted T cells, or PBMCs. Subjects who had been exposed to COVID-19, were actively infected with it, or had recovered from it provided the deeply sampled blood TCRbeta repertoires that made up the dataset. The repertoires were made available in a free public database intended to serve as a resource for research on the immune response to SARS-CoV-2. The samples were drawn from the first 160 participants of the ongoing ImmuneRACE study and from 950 to 1,500 subjects provided by 6 global collaborators. A de-identified subject ID, COVID-19 status, age in years and sex were almost always included in the sample metadata. HLA class I and class II types, where available, came from metadata supplied by the sample provider rather than from assay-based typing. The study at large found these results: Clinical and demographic metadata were provided uncurated, with the amount varying by source and participant.

Deletion took 3 bases off V and 7 bases off J, with a span of 13 bases between the germline ends. The CDR3 has 13 amino acids, counting the end cysteine and phenylalanine. Just CDR3 DNA is preserved here, 39 bases in frame from base 1. For CDR1 and CDR2, the germline V gene lists SQVTM and ANQGSEA. The immunoSEQ Assay, a bias-controlled multiplex PCR, was used to amplify TCRbeta CDR3 regions from genomic DNA. Under the source paper's analysis protocol: The number of nucleated cells in each sample was estimated by amplification of reference gene primers within the assay. Sequence reads were collapsed and filtered to measure the absolute abundance of every unique TCRbeta CDR3 rearrangement. Productive Simpson clonality was computed per sample as the square root of Simpson's diversity index over productive rearrangements. Held by TCRdb, this immuneACCESS table contains in-frame sequences only and omits some clones. Under half of the omission traces to an unresolved V gene where checked; the cause of the rest is unknown. The V and J calls and the clone size are those of that table, but D and trimming were determined from the DNA. In this sample the table shows about 230,000 clones, approximately 87% of which occur a single time. The ten most abundant clones make up approximately 2.6% of the sample.

Collaborating institutions collected whole blood in K2EDTA tubes following their own protocols. Collaborator samples were shipped for TCRbeta analysis as frozen whole blood, isolated PBMCs, or DNA extracted from either sample type. The chain was built from TRBV29-1 and TRBJ1-5; a tentative D call is TRBD1 (5 bases match). Sequencing was carried out using peripheral blood. This receptor was identified in a woman aged 70-85 years with active or convalescent COVID-19. CDR3 protein: CSVDPGRGQPQHF. The bases are TGCAGCGTTGATCCGGGTAGGGGACAGCCCCAGCATTTT.